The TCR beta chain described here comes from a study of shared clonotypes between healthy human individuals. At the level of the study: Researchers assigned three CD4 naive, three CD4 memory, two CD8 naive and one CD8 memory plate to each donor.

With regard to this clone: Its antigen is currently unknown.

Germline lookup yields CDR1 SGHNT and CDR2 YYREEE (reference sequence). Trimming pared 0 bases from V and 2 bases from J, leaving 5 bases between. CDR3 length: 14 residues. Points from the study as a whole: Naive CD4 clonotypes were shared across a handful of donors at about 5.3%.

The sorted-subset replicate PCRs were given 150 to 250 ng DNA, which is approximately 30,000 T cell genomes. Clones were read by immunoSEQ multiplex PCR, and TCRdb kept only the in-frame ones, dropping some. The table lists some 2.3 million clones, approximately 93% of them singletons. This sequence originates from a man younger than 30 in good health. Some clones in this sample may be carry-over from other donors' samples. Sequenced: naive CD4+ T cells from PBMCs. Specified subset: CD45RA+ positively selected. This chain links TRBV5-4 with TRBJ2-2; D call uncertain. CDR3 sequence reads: CASSLEANTGELFF. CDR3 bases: TGTGCCAGCAGCTTGGAGGCCAACACCGGGGAGCTGTTTTTT.